Shown below are 6 T cell receptor beta chains from a single sample sequenced in a study of shared clonotypes between healthy human individuals. Clones were sequenced by immunoSEQ multiplex PCR, and TCRdb holds only the in-frame ones, with some missing. The table has 2 million to 2.5 million clones, approximately 94% seen once. The material sequenced was naive CD4+ T cells sorted from blood. The subset was: CD45RA+ positively selected. The receptors were sampled from a young man in good health.

The chain links TRBV5-1 to TRBJ1-1; 8 bases match TRBD1. This CDR3 has 15 residues. The junction had 9 bases not matched to a gene; V was cut back by 1 base and J by 7 bases. The germline V gene encodes CDR1 SGHRS and CDR2 YFSETQ. CDR3 sequence reads: CASSLSPTGTGEAFF. CDR3 DNA sequence: TGCGCCAGCAGCTTGTCCCCGACCGGGACAGGTGAAGCTTTCTTT. The full variable domain, with the rest looked up from reference TRBV5-1 and TRBJ1-1, is KAGVTQTPRYLIKTRGQQVTLSCSPISGHRSVSWYQQTPGQGLQFLFEYFSETQRNKGNFPGRFSGRQFSNSRSEMNVSTLELGDSALYLCASSLSPTGTGEAFFGQGTRLTVV.

The V call is TRBV7-9, the J call TRBJ1-6, with D possibly TRBD1 on 5 matching bases. This CDR3 contains 14 residues. Germline CDR1 SEHNR, CDR2 FQNEAQ (reference sequence). Trimming stripped 5 bases from V and 5 bases from J, with 10 bases between. The DNA for the CDR3 is TGTGCCAGCAGCATAGACAGCGATAATTCACCCCTCCACTTT. Protein product: CASSIDSDNSPLHF.

V usage is TRBV18 and J usage is TRBJ1-5; D ambiguous. This CDR3 has 15 amino acids. V was trimmed by 3 bases and J by 0 bases, leaving 9 bases between them. In germline, CDR1 is KGHSH, CDR2 LQKENI. The CDR3 loop reads CASSPLGDSNQPQHF. The CDR3 DNA follows: TGTGCCAGCTCACCTTTAGGAGATAGCAATCAGCCCCAGCATTTT.

The rearrangement uses TRBV5-4 and TRBJ2-3; 9 bases are shared with TRBD2. CDR1 SGHNT and CDR2 YYREEE come from the germline V gene (reference sequence). Trimming cost V 6 bases and J 4 bases; bases outside gene matches: 9. This CDR3 region has 15 residues. This chain's CDR3 is CASTLRAGGADTQYF. The CDR3 region has the DNA TGTGCCAGCACCCTCCGGGCGGGAGGGGCAGATACGCAGTATTTT.

The chain is built from TRBV29-1 and TRBJ1-1; TRBD1 agrees at 7 bases. The V and J ends lost 3 bases and 6 bases, in that order; junction bases with no gene match: 1. Germline V gene data show CDR1 as SQVTM and CDR2 as ANQGSEA. The CDR3 has 11 amino acids. The CDR3 bases are TGCAGCGTTGACCAGGGGGCTGAAGCTTTCTTT. Its translation: CSVDQGAEAFF.

The table lists this clone with a count of one. This chain links TRBV10-3 with TRBJ1-1; tentatively, D is TRBD1 (6 bases). The germline gives CDR1 ENHRY, CDR2 SYGVKD. This CDR3 has 13 amino acids. V was clipped by 6 bases and J by 1 base, with 9 bases between them. As DNA, the CDR3 is TGTGCCATCAGCCCGGGACAGAACACTGAAGCTTTCTTT. Protein product: CAISPGQNTEAFF.